Listed here are 26 T cell receptor beta chains from one sample, sequenced in a study of cytomegalovirus exposure and HLA in healthy donors. With 60 Vbeta and 13 Jbeta primers, the PCR was carried out. TCRdb's table, derived via immunoSEQ multiplex PCR, lists solely in-frame clones and lacks some. The sample contains around 150,000 clones, around 75% of which appear only once. The sequenced material came from PBMCs. Every receptor here comes from a woman between 45 and 65 years old in good health and CMV-seropositive.

This clone occurred once. The V and J genes are TRBV6-5 and TRBJ2-2, with D tentatively TRBD2 (5 bases). The CDR3 has 15 residues. Germline V gene data show CDR1 as MNHEY and CDR2 as SVGAGI. Trimming left V 3 bases short and J 7 bases short, with 15 bases between. Here the CDR3 reads CASSYQVGVIGELFF. The CDR3 region has the DNA TGTGCCAGCAGTTATCAGGTCGGGGTGATCGGGGAGCTGTTTTTT.

The chain carries TRBV5-1 and TRBJ1-3; the D gene is possibly TRBD1 (6 bases). The CDR3 is 15 amino acids. V was cut by 4 bases and J by 1 base, with 12 bases left in between. Germline V gene lookup returns CDR1 SGHRS and CDR2 YFSETQ. The CDR3 here is CASSQPQGSGNTIYF. The CDR3 coding sequence is TGCGCCAGCAGCCAACCACAGGGATCTGGAAACACCATATATTTT.

This chain joins TRBV29-1 and TRBJ2-2, with D perhaps matching TRBD1 (5 bases). Germline V gene lookup returns CDR1 SQVTM and CDR2 ANQGSEA. V was shortened by 5 bases and J by 6 bases, with 10 bases between the two germline ends. This CDR3 comprises 12 residues. In DNA, the CDR3 is TGCAGCGTTCCTACAGGCTCCGGGGAGCTGTTTTTT. Translation gives CSVPTGSGELFF.

J is TRBJ2-1 and V is TRBV12-5, with 8 bases that match TRBD1. Germline assignment: CDR1 LGHNT and CDR2 FRNRAP. The CDR3 covers 14 residues. V lost 9 bases and J lost 0; bases outside the gene matches: 4. DNA of the CDR3: TGTGCTAGCGCCCAGGGGGCCTCCTACAATGAGCAGTTCTTC. Its protein is CASAQGASYNEQFF.

The chain recombines TRBV29-1 with TRBJ1-5; 10 bases map to TRBD1. The ends lost 7 bases at V and 3 bases at J; junction bases unmatched: 3. Germline V gene data show CDR1 as SQVTM and CDR2 as ANQGSEA. CDR3 length equals 13 residues. CDR3 bases: TGCAGCGCCGGGACAGGGGACAATCAGCCCCAGCATTTT. The encoded protein is CSAGTGDNQPQHF.

In this sample, this clone turned up a few times. The V call is TRBV7-3, the J call TRBJ1-2; the match to TRBD1 covers 9 bases. Unmatched junction bases numbered 8, after V lost 5 bases and J lost 7 bases. Germline lookup yields CDR1 SGHTA and CDR2 FQGTGA. CDR3 length: 14 residues. The CDR3 here is CASSVGAGQGGYTF. The CDR3 nucleotides are TGTGCCAGCAGCGTGGGGGCGGGACAGGGTGGCTACACCTTC.

The chain is built from TRBV6-6 and TRBJ2-3, with D uncertain. Germline loops: CDR1 MNHNY, CDR2 SVGAGI (reference sequence). This CDR3 is 11 amino acids long. The V end was cut by 8 bases, the J end by 1 base, with 4 bases between. Here the CDR3 reads CASGRTDTQYF. The DNA of the CDR3 is TGTGCCAGCGGCCGCACAGATACGCAGTATTTT.

CDR3 sequence: CASRTRDRGNYGYTF. In DNA form, the CDR3 reads TGTGCCAGCAGGACACGGGACAGGGGAAACTATGGCTACACCTTC. The chain recombines TRBV2 with TRBJ1-2, with 10 bases identical to TRBD1. The germline CDR1 and CDR2 sequences are SNHLY and FYNNEI. The CDR3 loop spans 15 amino acids. Germline trimming cut 6 bases from V and 2 bases from J; bases unmatched to any gene: 6.

The chain carries TRBV7-2 and TRBJ1-3; D uncertain. Between the trimmed V and J ends, which lost 5 bases and 0 bases, there was a span of 11 bases. Germline loops: CDR1 SGHTA, CDR2 FQGNSA. The CDR3 length is 15 residues. The DNA for the CDR3 is TGTGCCAGCAGCCTCGGACGGGGCTCTGGAAACACCATATATTTT. Translation gives CASSLGRGSGNTIYF. Using reference TRBV7-2 and TRBJ1-3 for the parts outside the CDR3, the full variable domain is GAGVSQSPSNKVTEKGKDVELRCDPISGHTALYWYRQSLGQGLEFLIYFQGNSAPDKSGLPSDRFSAERTGGSVSTLTIQRTQQEDSAVYLCASSLGRGSGNTIYFGEGSWLTVV.

This sequence joins TRBV6-6 and TRBJ1-2; 8 bases are shared with TRBD1. The CDR3 is made up of 14 amino acids. CDR1 MNHNY and CDR2 SVGAGI come from the germline V gene (reference sequence). V lost 2 bases and J lost 8; bases outside the gene matches: 7. CDR3 nucleotide sequence: TGTGCCAGCAGTTACCTTGGACAGGGAAAAGGCTACACCTTC. Its translation: CASSYLGQGKGYTF.

The chain recombines TRBV27 with TRBJ1-5, with D perhaps matching TRBD1 (6 bases). The CDR3 extends over 16 amino acids. V was shortened by 5 bases and J by 0 bases, with 14 bases between the two germline ends. The germline V gene encodes CDR1 MNHEY and CDR2 SMNVEV (reference sequence). CDR3 in DNA: TGTGCCAGCAGTCCGGGGACAATCAATAGCAATCAGCCCCAGCATTTT. Its protein product is CASSPGTINSNQPQHF.

This clone was seen just once. The V gene is TRBV5-4, the J gene TRBJ1-2; possibly TRBD1 for D (5 bases). Germline lookup yields CDR1 SGHNT and CDR2 YYREEE (reference sequence). Trimming removed 0 bases at V and 12 bases at J, with 15 bases between. The CDR3 length is 13 residues. The CDR3 spells CASSLAGRVLNTF. Here the CDR3 DNA reads TGTGCCAGCAGCTTGGCCGGCAGGGTTTTAAACACCTTC. Drawing the rest from reference TRBV5-4 and TRBJ1-2, the complete variable domain is ETGVTQSPTHLIKTRGQQVTLRCSSQSGHNTVSWYQQALGQGPQFIFQYYREEENGRGNFPPRFSGLQFPNYSSELNVNALELDDSALYLCASSLAGRVLNTFGSGTRLTVV.

CDR3 residues: CASLSAKLGNQPQHF. CDR3 DNA sequence: TGTGCCAGCCTTAGCGCCAAATTGGGCAATCAGCCCCAGCATTTT. The rearrangement uses TRBV6-1 and TRBJ1-5; D gene ambiguous. Germline V gene data show CDR1 as MNHNS and CDR2 as SASEGT. The CDR3 extends over 15 amino acids. Trimming shortened V by 8 bases and J by 2 bases, and 16 bases separated the two germline ends.

In this sample, this clone turned up a few times. The chain uses TRBV6-6 and TRBJ1-5; tentative D call: TRBD1 (6 bases). The V and J ends lost 2 bases and 5 bases respectively, with 10 bases between them. Germline assignment: CDR1 MNHNY and CDR2 SVGAGI (reference sequence). The CDR3 has 14 amino acids. CDR3 nucleotides: TGTGCCAGCAGTTACGTAGGGGGGGATCAGCCCCAGCATTTT. Amino acid sequence: CASSYVGGDQPQHF.

The chain uses TRBV19 and TRBJ1-6, with D possibly being TRBD1 (5 bases). Trimming cost V 6 bases and J 5 bases, with 14 bases left between them. CDR3 size: 15 residues. The V gene's germline CDR1 is LNHDA and CDR2 SQIVND (reference sequence). This CDR3 reads CASSRGAPNNSPLHF. The CDR3 region has the DNA TGTGCCAGTAGCCGCGGGGCACCGAATAATTCACCCCTCCACTTT.

The CDR3 here is CASSSWPDMGGYTF. The CDR3 DNA sequence: TGTGCCAGCAGCTCGTGGCCGGACATGGGGGGCTACACCTTC. The gene calls are TRBV7-9 and TRBJ1-2, with D tentatively TRBD1 (5 bases). CDR3 size: 14 residues. V was cut by 4 bases and J by 8 bases, with 17 bases left in between. CDR1 and CDR2 (germline): SEHNR, FQNEAQ (reference sequence).

The chain links TRBV7-6 to TRBJ1-5, with D unresolved. Germline assignment: CDR1 SGHVS and CDR2 FNYEAQ. V dropped 5 bases and J dropped 5 bases, with 13 bases sitting between them. There are 14 residues in the CDR3. CDR3 nucleotides: TGTGCCAGCAGCAATGCGGGGTCCGATCAGCCCCAGCATTTT. This encodes CASSNAGSDQPQHF.

V is TRBV6-5 and J is TRBJ1-6; D gene unclear. Germline CDR1 and CDR2: MNHEY and SVGAGI. The CDR3 totals 14 residues. V gave up 0 bases and J gave up 7 bases, with 7 bases separating them. The CDR3 reads CASSYSTRNSPLHF. CDR3 bases: TGTGCCAGCAGTTACTCAACTAGGAATTCACCCCTCCACTTT.

The chain has TRBV25-1 and TRBJ1-4, with 8 bases aligning to TRBD1. From germline, CDR1 is MGHDK and CDR2 SYGVNS. The V segment lost 2 bases and the J segment 5 bases; nucleotides outside the gene matches: 7. The CDR3 length is 16 residues. For the CDR3, the DNA is TGTGCCAGCAGTGAACGGAGGGGGACAGGCAATGAAAAACTGTTTTTT. Protein: CASSERRGTGNEKLFF.

The chain links TRBV5-1 to TRBJ2-5; D uncertain. The CDR3 covers 13 residues. The V end was cut by 3 bases, the J end by 2 bases, with 8 bases between. Germline values: CDR1 SGHRS, CDR2 YFSETQ. The CDR3 spells CASSSLGQETQYF. The CDR3 bases are TGCGCCAGCAGCTCTCTAGGACAAGAGACCCAGTACTTC.

This clone was observed a few times. The same CDR3 also results from other DNA sequences found in this sample. The chain recombines TRBV20-1 with TRBJ1-1; D is unresolved. The CDR3 runs 11 residues. Per the germline V gene, CDR1 is DFQATT and CDR2 is SNEGSKA (reference sequence). Trimming took 6 bases from V and 0 from J, leaving 5 bases between them. CDR3 DNA: TGCAGTGCATATCTGAACACTGAAGCTTTCTTT. Encoded protein: CSAYLNTEAFF.

A word on this clone: Other nucleotide sequences in the sample specify the same CDR3. The gene calls are TRBV9 and TRBJ2-3; D is unresolved. The CDR3 runs 14 residues. Trimming pared 0 bases from V and 0 bases from J, leaving 5 bases between. Germline loops: CDR1 SGDLS, CDR2 YYNGEE. The CDR3 loop reads CASSVGGSTDTQYF. Written as DNA, the CDR3 is TGTGCCAGCAGCGTAGGAGGTAGCACAGATACGCAGTATTTT.

The chain uses TRBV5-1 and TRBJ2-1; 9 bases are a match to TRBD1. This CDR3 is built from 14 residues. Germline V CDR1 and CDR2: SGHRS, YFSETQ. J lost 7 bases, V lost 2 bases, and 4 bases had no gene match. CDR3 sequence reads: CASSLTGTGNEQFF. In nucleotides, the CDR3 is TGCGCCAGCAGCTTAACCGGGACAGGGAATGAGCAGTTCTTC.

The gene calls are TRBV6-1 and TRBJ2-1, with D perhaps TRBD2 (7 bases). Trimming stripped 6 bases from V and 9 bases from J, with 12 bases between. Germline CDR1 is MNHNS and CDR2 is SASEGT. The CDR3 loop spans 12 amino acids. The CDR3: CASRGGRLEQFF. In nucleotides, the CDR3 is TGTGCCAGCAGGGGGGGGCGTCTTGAGCAGTTCTTC.

The chain employs TRBV28 and TRBJ2-5; D is ambiguous. Trimming stripped 3 bases from V and 5 bases from J, with 10 bases between. This CDR3 comprises 13 residues. Germline lookup yields CDR1 MDHEN and CDR2 SYDVKM. CDR3 DNA sequence: TGTGCCAGCAGTTTCACTTTTCCCGAGACCCAGTACTTC. This translates into CASSFTFPETQYF. The complete variable domain, with remaining parts taken from reference TRBV28 and TRBJ2-5, reads DVKVTQSSRYLVKRTGEKVFLECVQDMDHENMFWYRQDPGLGLRLIYFSYDVKMKEKGDIPEGYSVSREKKERFSLILESASTNQTSMYLCASSFTFPETQYFGPGTRLLVL.

A word on this clone: The germline gene is not matched at one end of the junction; a read error may be the cause. This sequence joins TRBV19 and TRBJ1-4; TRBD1 matches 8 bases. CDR3 length: 15 amino acids. Per germline, CDR1 LNHDA and CDR2 SQIVND (reference sequence). The CDR3 sequence is CASSPAGTGLRRPVF. The CDR3 coding sequence is TGTGCCAGTAGTCCCGCCGGGACAGGTCTTAGGAGGCCCGTTTTT.